Included here is one T cell receptor (beta chain) sequence, with context. The antigen remains unidentified. Germline V lookup: CDR1 SGDLS, CDR2 YYNGEE. The CDR3 has 12 amino acids. With 5 bases clipped from V and 8 bases from J, the junction kept 2 bases outside the gene matches. This record comes from a study of OX40 agonist ivuxolimab in advanced cancers. The overall study: The patients got ivuxolimab, which is an agonistic anti-OX40 (CD134) antibody. Among those treated, three patients had partial responses, one with hepatocellular carcinoma and two with cutaneous melanoma.

Study outcomes and limitations: Low normalized T-cell clonal expansion also characterized some of the nonresponders. Determination of antigen specificity was not performed for the expanded peripheral T cells.

Libraries were prepared by immunoSEQ multiplex PCR; TCRdb keeps only in-frame clonotypes and omits some of them. This sample has roughly 63,000 clones; 70% to 90% occur once, and the top ten carry approximately 13%. V gene TRBV9 combines with J gene TRBJ2-4, with TRBD1 matching over 9 bases. The sample in question was CD4+ or CD8+ T cells sorted from blood, obtained in a trial of the OX40 agonist ivuxolimab. This sequence originates from an adult with an advanced solid tumor such as melanoma, head and neck, liver or kidney cancer. CDR3 nucleotides: TGTGCCAGCAGTGACAGGGGGGACATTCAGTACTTC. This gives the protein CASSDRGDIQYF.